This T cell receptor beta chain was captured in a study of response to subunit inactivated influenza vaccine. Study results and caveats: Authors suggested that a seasonal influenza vaccination recruits few new T cells each time.

This CDR3 is 15 amino acids long. V lost 1 base, J lost 4 bases, and 2 bases stayed unmatched. The germline V gene has CDR1 SGHDT and CDR2 YYEEEE. This clonotype was detected ten times or more. Its specificity is unknown. In TCRdb, the RT-PCR reads were re-called with MiXCR into one record per CDR3 protein. The data show about 580,000 distinct CDR3 sequences, around 15% seen once. The receptor was isolated from a man in his fifties or sixties who received an inactivated influenza vaccine. The chain combines TRBV5-6 with TRBJ2-1; TRBD1 matches at 10 bases. Sequencing was performed on PBMCs from blood, taken roughly 12 days after vaccination. CDR3 loop: CASSLTGQGYNEQFF. CDR3 sequence (DNA): TGTGCCAGCAGCTTGACGGGACAGGGGTACAATGAGCAGTTCTTC. The whole variable domain, remainder taken from reference TRBV5-6 and TRBJ2-1, is DAGVTQSPTHLIKTRGQQVTLRCSPKSGHDTVSWYQQALGQGPQFIFQYYEEEERQRGNFPDRFSGHQFPNYSSELNVNALLLGDSALYLCASSLTGQGYNEQFFGPGTRLTVL.